Following are 21 T cell receptor beta chains from one sample sequenced in a study of blood T cell repertoires in COVID-19. Libraries were prepared by immunoSEQ multiplex PCR; TCRdb keeps only in-frame clonotypes and omits some of them. The sample contains over 200,000 clones, approximately 84% of which appear only once. The material sequenced was PBMCs or T cells enriched from blood (not recorded which). Receptor source: a young man who had recovered from COVID-19.

This chain joins TRBV11-2 and TRBJ2-5; 8 bases map to TRBD2. V lost 0 bases and J lost 4; bases outside the gene matches: 7. The CDR3 is made up of 16 amino acids. The germline V gene has CDR1 SGHAT and CDR2 FQNNGV. The CDR3 nucleotides read TGTGCCAGCAGCTTAGATCGGGGGGGAGAGAGAGAGACCCAGTACTTC. This translates into CASSLDRGGERETQYF.

The chain combines TRBV27 with TRBJ1-6; 7 bases are shared with TRBD1. In germline, CDR1 is MNHEY, CDR2 SMNVEV (reference sequence). The V segment lost 4 bases and the J segment 14 bases; nucleotides outside the gene matches: 5. CDR3 length: 12 residues. CDR3 in DNA: TGTGCCAGCAGTTACTCCGACAGGGCCCTCCACTTT. Translation gives CASSYSDRALHF.

The V call is TRBV18, the J call TRBJ2-2, with D possibly being TRBD1 (5 bases). The V and J ends lost 6 bases and 6 bases respectively, with 11 bases between them. The CDR3 extends over 13 amino acids. CDR1 and CDR2 from the germline V gene are KGHSH and LQKENI. CDR3 in DNA: TGTGCCAGCTCGTCAGGGTATCCCGGGGAGCTGTTTTTT. As protein: CASSSGYPGELFF.

This chain links TRBV6-1 with TRBJ2-7; the D gene is possibly TRBD2 (5 bases). The CDR3 totals 16 residues. Trimming removed 4 bases from V and 2 bases from J, with 18 bases in between. Germline assignment: CDR1 MNHNS and CDR2 SASEGT. CDR3 sequence: CASSGQASGNPYEQYF. CDR3 sequence (DNA): TGTGCCAGCAGTGGGCAAGCGAGCGGAAATCCCTACGAGCAGTACTTC.

This clone was seen a few times. The V and J genes are TRBV29-1 and TRBJ1-2; 10 bases match TRBD1. The CDR3 spans 13 residues. With 6 bases clipped from V and 4 bases from J, the junction kept 5 bases outside the gene matches. Looked up from germline, CDR1 is SQVTM and CDR2 is ANQGSEA. CDR3 in DNA: TGCAGCGTCGCGACAGGGGGCGCCTATGGCTACACCTTC. As protein: CSVATGGAYGYTF. The variable domain in full, completed from reference TRBV29-1 and TRBJ1-2, reads SAVISQKPSRDICQRGTSLTIQCQVDSQVTMMFWYRQQPGQSLTLIATANQGSEATYESGFVIDKFPISRPNLTFSTLTVSNMSPEDSSIYLCSVATGGAYGYTFGSGTRLTVV.

This clone was counted many times. The chain links TRBV28 to TRBJ1-1; TRBD1 matches 7 bases. The CDR3 totals 12 residues. Germline V CDR1 and CDR2: MDHEN, SYDVKM. Losses at the gene ends were 5 bases for V and 11 bases for J; bases not matched to a gene: 8. CDR3 coding DNA: TGTGCCAGCAGTGGGACAGTTCGTTGGGCTTTCTTT. Translating it yields CASSGTVRWAFF.

The J gene is TRBJ2-3, the V gene TRBV6-4; 9 bases are shared with TRBD1. The CDR3 consists of 15 residues. The V and J ends lost 2 bases and 3 bases, in that order; junction bases with no gene match: 3. The germline gives CDR1 MRHNA, CDR2 SNTAGT. CDR3 bases: TGTGCCAGCAGTGACCCGGGACAGGGAACAGATACGCAGTATTTT. This gives the protein CASSDPGQGTDTQYF.

The CDR3 sequence: CASRLQGGEQYF. In DNA form, the CDR3 reads TGTGCCAGCAGGTTACAGGGGGGCGAGCAGTACTTC. The chain joins TRBV28 to TRBJ2-7; TRBD1 aligns across 8 bases. J lost 6 bases, V lost 6 bases, and 4 bases had no gene match. The germline V gene has CDR1 MDHEN and CDR2 SYDVKM. CDR3 length: 12 residues.

The V call is TRBV19, the J call TRBJ1-1; D is unclear. In germline, CDR1 is LNHDA, CDR2 SQIVND (reference sequence). This CDR3 region has 16 residues. V was trimmed by 3 bases and J by 0 bases, leaving 14 bases between them. CDR3 region: CASSIEQEQVNTEAFF. DNA of the CDR3: TGTGCCAGTAGTATTGAACAAGAGCAGGTGAACACTGAAGCTTTCTTT. The variable domain in full, completed from reference TRBV19 and TRBJ1-1, reads DGGITQSPKYLFRKEGQNVTLSCEQNLNHDAMYWYRQDPGQGLRLIYYSQIVNDFQKGDIAEGYSVSREKKESFPLTVTSAQKNPTAFYLCASSIEQEQVNTEAFFGQGTRLTVV.

This clone was detected once. This rearrangement joins TRBV10-2 to TRBJ2-5; unclear D gene. The germline V and J ends were trimmed by 8 bases and 0 bases, with 7 bases remaining between them. CDR1 and CDR2 (germline): WSHSY, SAAADI. CDR3 size: 12 residues. CDR3 bases: TGCGCCAGCGCGAATGACCAAGAGACCCAGTACTTC. It encodes CASANDQETQYF.

V and J are TRBV30 and TRBJ2-3, with 9 bases lining up with TRBD2. Germline V gene sequence: CDR1 GTSNPN, CDR2 SVGIG (reference sequence). Germline trimming cut 2 bases from V and 5 bases from J; bases unmatched to any gene: 8. This CDR3 spans 15 amino acids. The CDR3 here is CAWSQTSGYLDTQYF. The DNA of the CDR3 is TGTGCCTGGAGTCAGACTAGCGGTTACTTAGATACGCAGTATTTT. Drawing the rest from reference TRBV30 and TRBJ2-3, the complete variable domain is SQTIHQWPATLVQPVGSPLSLECTVEGTSNPNLYWYRQAAGRGLQLLFYSVGIGQISSEVPQNLSASRPQDRQFILSSKKLLLSDSGFYLCAWSQTSGYLDTQYFGPGTRLTVL.

This chain uses TRBV18 with TRBJ1-1, with TRBD1 as a possible D gene (5 bases). The V gene's germline CDR1 is KGHSH and CDR2 LQKENI. CDR3 length: 15 amino acids. V was shortened by 6 bases and J by 4 bases, with 18 bases between the two germline ends. CDR3 sequence reads: CASSPNNGGTTEAFF. The CDR3 region has the DNA TGTGCCAGCTCTCCCAACAACGGGGGGACCACTGAAGCTTTCTTT.

This chain connects TRBV28 to TRBJ2-7; 9 positions agree with TRBD2. Germline lookup yields CDR1 MDHEN and CDR2 SYDVKM. The CDR3 contains 16 residues. J lost 3 bases, V lost 3 bases, and 9 bases had no gene match. The CDR3 DNA sequence: TGTGCCAGCAGTTTGGAAGGGCTAGCGGGAATCTACGAGCAGTACTTC. Protein product: CASSLEGLAGIYEQYF.

The J gene is TRBJ2-3, the V gene TRBV10-1; 10 bases are a match to TRBD1. Trimming at V came to 6 bases and at J to 4 bases, leaving 10 bases not matched to a gene. This CDR3 has 16 amino acids. The V gene's germline CDR1 is WNHNN and CDR2 SYGVQD (reference sequence). CDR3 amino acids: CASSTLEGQGPDTQYF. The CDR3 DNA follows: TGCGCCAGCAGCACCTTGGAGGGACAGGGGCCAGATACGCAGTATTTT.

The chain combines TRBV28 with TRBJ1-1; the match to TRBD1 covers 9 bases. The CDR3 totals 14 residues. CDR1 and CDR2 from the germline V gene are MDHEN and SYDVKM. V trimming: 3 bases; J trimming: 7 bases; junction bases outside the gene matches: 6. DNA of the CDR3: TGTGCCAGCAGTTTGGGGACAGGGCGGAATGAAGCTTTCTTT. Its translation is CASSLGTGRNEAFF.

A single count supports this clone. This rearrangement joins TRBV5-1 to TRBJ1-4, with TRBD1 as a possible D gene (6 bases). This CDR3 spans 15 amino acids. Trimming removed 3 bases at V and 3 bases at J, with 12 bases between. Germline CDR1 and CDR2: SGHRS and YFSETQ. The DNA of the CDR3 is TGCGCCAGCAGCTGGAGACAGGCCTCTAATGAAAAACTGTTTTTT. Translating it yields CASSWRQASNEKLFF.

The rearrangement joins TRBV5-1 to TRBJ1-2; D remains unclear. Trimming cost V 5 bases and J 6 bases, with 17 bases left between them. The germline V gene encodes CDR1 SGHRS and CDR2 YFSETQ. The CDR3 consists of 14 residues. DNA of the CDR3: TGCGCCAGCAGATACCCGGGAGTCTTTGATGGCTACACCTTC. Translation: CASRYPGVFDGYTF.

This chain uses TRBV19 with TRBJ1-5; no clear D. The germline V gene has CDR1 LNHDA and CDR2 SQIVND (reference sequence). The CDR3 length is 14 residues. V shed 3 bases and J shed 6 bases, with 12 bases lying between them. This chain's CDR3 is CASSMEEGSQPQHF. The CDR3 DNA is TGTGCCAGTAGTATGGAGGAGGGTTCTCAGCCCCAGCATTTT. The whole variable domain, remainder taken from reference TRBV19 and TRBJ1-5, is DGGITQSPKYLFRKEGQNVTLSCEQNLNHDAMYWYRQDPGQGLRLIYYSQIVNDFQKGDIAEGYSVSREKKESFPLTVTSAQKNPTAFYLCASSMEEGSQPQHFGDGTRLSIL.

The count of this clone is one. The chain has TRBV14 and TRBJ2-7; D remains ambiguous. V shed 4 bases and J shed 3 bases, with 10 bases lying between them. This CDR3 region has 13 residues. Germline V CDR1 and CDR2: SGHDN, FVKESK. The CDR3 DNA reads as TGTGCCAGCAGCCCGATGCCGGGCTACGAGCAGTACTTC. Protein product: CASSPMPGYEQYF.

This chain uses TRBV7-8 with TRBJ2-7, with D perhaps TRBD2 (7 bases). Germline CDR1 reads SGHVS; CDR2 reads FQNEAQ. V was trimmed by 4 bases and J by 2 bases, leaving 12 bases between them. This CDR3 has 14 amino acids. CDR3 coding DNA: TGTGCCAGCAGCTCGTGGGAGGGGGCCTACGAGCAGTACTTC. Translated: CASSSWEGAYEQYF.

This clone has a single count. This chain uses TRBV7-9 with TRBJ1-5, with TRBD1 matching over 9 bases. This CDR3 comprises 14 residues. The germline gives CDR1 SEHNR, CDR2 FQNEAQ (reference sequence). V gave up 4 bases and J gave up 4 bases; unmatched junction bases: 2. The CDR3 reads CASSYGQGNQPQHF. CDR3 DNA: TGTGCCAGCAGCTATGGACAGGGGAATCAGCCCCAGCATTTT.